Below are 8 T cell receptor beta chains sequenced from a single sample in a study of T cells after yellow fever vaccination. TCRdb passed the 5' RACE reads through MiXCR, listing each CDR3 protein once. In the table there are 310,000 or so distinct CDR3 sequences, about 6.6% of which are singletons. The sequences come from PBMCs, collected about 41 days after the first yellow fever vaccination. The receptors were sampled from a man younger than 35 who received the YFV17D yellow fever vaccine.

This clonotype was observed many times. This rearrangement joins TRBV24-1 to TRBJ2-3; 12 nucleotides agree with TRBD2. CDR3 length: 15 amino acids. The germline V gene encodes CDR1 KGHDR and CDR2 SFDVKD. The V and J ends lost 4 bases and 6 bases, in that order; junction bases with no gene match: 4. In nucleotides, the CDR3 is TGTGCCACCAGTGACCCCGGGACTAGCGGGGATACGCAGTATTTT. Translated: CATSDPGTSGDTQYF.

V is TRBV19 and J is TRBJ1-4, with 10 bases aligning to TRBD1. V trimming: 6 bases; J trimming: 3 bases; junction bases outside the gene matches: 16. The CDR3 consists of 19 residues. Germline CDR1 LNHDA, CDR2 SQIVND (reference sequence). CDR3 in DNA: TGTGCCAGTAGCACCACCACCGGGACAGGGGTGTCGTCTAATGAAAAACTGTTTTTT. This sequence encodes CASSTTTGTGVSSNEKLFF.

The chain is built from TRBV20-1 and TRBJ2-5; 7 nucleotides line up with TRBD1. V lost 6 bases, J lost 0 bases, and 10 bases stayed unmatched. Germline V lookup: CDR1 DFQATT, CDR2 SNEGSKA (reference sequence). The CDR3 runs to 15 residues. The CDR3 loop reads CSALNPGQYQETQYF. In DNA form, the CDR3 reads TGCAGTGCCCTAAATCCGGGACAGTACCAAGAGACCCAGTACTTC.

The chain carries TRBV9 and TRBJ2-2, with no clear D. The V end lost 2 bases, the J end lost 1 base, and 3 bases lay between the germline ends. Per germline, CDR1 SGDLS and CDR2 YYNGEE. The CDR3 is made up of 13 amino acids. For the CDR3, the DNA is TGTGCCAGCAGCGTTCAGAACACCGGGGAGCTGTTTTTT. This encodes CASSVQNTGELFF.

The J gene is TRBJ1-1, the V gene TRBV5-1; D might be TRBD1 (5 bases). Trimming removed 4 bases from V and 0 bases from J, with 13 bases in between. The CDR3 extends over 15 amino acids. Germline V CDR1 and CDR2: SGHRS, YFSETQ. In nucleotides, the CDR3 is TGCGCCAGCAGCCTAACGACAGCGATGAACACTGAAGCTTTCTTT. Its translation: CASSLTTAMNTEAFF. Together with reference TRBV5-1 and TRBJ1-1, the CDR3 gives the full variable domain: KAGVTQTPRYLIKTRGQQVTLSCSPISGHRSVSWYQQTPGQGLQFLFEYFSETQRNKGNFPGRFSGRQFSNSRSEMNVSTLELGDSALYLCASSLTTAMNTEAFFGQGTRLTVV.

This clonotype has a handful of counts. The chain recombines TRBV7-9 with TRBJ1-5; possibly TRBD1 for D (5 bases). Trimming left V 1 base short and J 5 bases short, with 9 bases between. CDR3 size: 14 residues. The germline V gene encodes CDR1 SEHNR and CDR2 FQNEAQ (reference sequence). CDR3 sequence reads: CASSLVDSDQPQHF. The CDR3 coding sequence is TGTGCCAGCAGCTTAGTCGACAGTGATCAGCCCCAGCATTTT.

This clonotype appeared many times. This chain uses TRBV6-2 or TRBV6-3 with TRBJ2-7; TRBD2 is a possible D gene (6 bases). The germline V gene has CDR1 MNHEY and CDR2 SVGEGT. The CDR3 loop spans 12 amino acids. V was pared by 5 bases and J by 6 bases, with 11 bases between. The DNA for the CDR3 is TGTGCCAGCAGTCAGACTAGGATCGAGCAGTACGTC. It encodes CASSQTRIEQYV.

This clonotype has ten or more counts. This CDR3 reads CASTPRRLAGLSPGETQYF. CDR3 coding DNA: TGTGCCAGCACCCCCCGGCGGCTAGCGGGACTATCTCCGGGGGAGACCCAGTACTTC. This rearrangement joins TRBV6-4 to TRBJ2-5; 9 bases agree with TRBD2. The CDR3 covers 19 residues. V shed 7 bases, J shed 5 bases, and the junction held 23 bases outside the gene matches. Germline lookup yields CDR1 MRHNA and CDR2 SNTAGT.